The 27 T cell receptor beta chains listed next were all sequenced from one sample in a study of T cell repertoires in cytomegalovirus infection. TCRdb re-analysed the reads in MiXCR, keeping a single row per CDR3 protein. Here the sample spans about 830,000 distinct CDR3 sequences, over 25% being singletons. No antigen is known for these receptors. The sample here was cultured CD8+ T cells from PBMCs, taken from culture after CMV antigen stimulation. The receptors were sampled from a human donor in good health (CMV status not recorded). Some clones in this sample may be carry-over from other donors' samples.

The chain combines TRBV27 with TRBJ2-4; 7 nucleotides agree with TRBD1. Germline V gene data show CDR1 as MNHEY and CDR2 as SMNVEV (reference sequence). V shed 1 base, J shed 8 bases, and the junction held 2 bases outside the gene matches. CDR3 size: 13 residues. Written as DNA, the CDR3 is TGTGCCAGCAGTTTATACAGGGGACACATTCAGTACTTC. This encodes CASSLYRGHIQYF.

This clonotype was counted between two and nine times. The chain carries TRBV15 and TRBJ2-6; TRBD1 agrees at 11 bases. The CDR3 is 20 amino acids. Germline trimming cut 4 bases from V and 2 bases from J; bases unmatched to any gene: 13. Germline V gene sequence: CDR1 LNHNV, CDR2 YYDKDF (reference sequence). CDR3 in amino acids: CATSNSFRDRGVAGANVLTF. CDR3 coding DNA: TGTGCCACCAGCAACTCCTTTCGGGACAGGGGGGTGGCTGGGGCCAACGTCCTGACTTTC. Full variable domain (rest looked up from reference TRBV15 and TRBJ2-6): DAMVIQNPRYQVTQFGKPVTLSCSQTLNHNVMYWYQQKSSQAPKLLFHYYDKDFNNEADTPDNFQSRRPNTSFCFLDIRSPGLGDTAMYLCATSNSFRDRGVAGANVLTFGAGSRLTVL.

The chain is built from TRBV24-1 and TRBJ1-5, with TRBD1 matching 12 bases. The CDR3 totals 17 residues. Germline CDR1 and CDR2: KGHDR and SFDVKD. Trimming cost V 4 bases and J 6 bases; bases outside gene matches: 9. The CDR3 nucleotides read TGTGCCACCAGTGAATCCGGGACAGGGGGCGAAAGTCAGCCCCAGCATTTT. This gives the protein CATSESGTGGESQPQHF.

As regards this clonotype: A read error may explain this, as a much larger clone is one base away. The V call is TRBV7-2, the J call TRBJ2-5, with D possibly being TRBD1 (6 bases). Per the germline V gene, CDR1 is SGHTA and CDR2 is FQGNSA. There are 14 residues in the CDR3. CDR3 in amino acids: CASGLGPGEETQYF. Here the CDR3 DNA reads TGTGCCAGCGGCTTAGGGCCAGGGGAAGAGACCCAGTACTTC.

Notes on this clonotype: One end of the junction varies from germline; a read error may be responsible. The DNA for the CDR3 is TGTGCCAGCAGTGAAGCAGGACTAGCGGGGGGGTACGGGCAGTACTTC. Its translation: CASSEAGLAGGYGQYF. The chain joins TRBV6-1 to TRBJ2-7; 15 bases line up with TRBD2. Per the germline V gene, CDR1 is MNHNS and CDR2 is SASEGT. There are 16 residues in the CDR3.

Only a few counts were recorded for this clonotype. This chain joins TRBV6-1 and TRBJ2-1; D is ambiguous. CDR3 length: 14 residues. Germline V gene lookup returns CDR1 MNHNS and CDR2 SASEGT. V was clipped by 5 bases and J by 10 bases, with 18 bases between them. The CDR3 DNA sequence: TGTGCCAGCAGTCTCAACCCCCCGGGCACCGAGCAGTTCTTC. This translates into CASSLNPPGTEQFF.

With respect to this clonotype: The conserved phenylalanine or tryptophan is not found at the CDR3 terminus, so this likely reflects a read error. This chain uses TRBV6-8 with TRBJ2-1; the D is unclear. The CDR3 is 13 residues long. Trimming cost V 0 bases and J 4 bases, with 4 bases left between them. From germline, CDR1 is MNHGY and CDR2 SAAAGT. CDR3 sequence reads: CASSYSDYNEQFS. The CDR3 region has the DNA TGTGCCAGCAGTTACTCGGATTACAATGAGCAGTTCTCC.

In this sample, this clonotype turned up a few times. The chain carries TRBV19 and TRBJ2-1; 7 bases align to TRBD2. After removal of 10 bases from V and 4 bases from J, the junction contained 13 bases not matched to a gene. This CDR3 spans 15 amino acids. Germline V gives CDR1 LNHDA, CDR2 SQIVND (reference sequence). The CDR3: CATEDPSGAYNEQFF. The CDR3 DNA is TGTGCCACCGAAGACCCAAGCGGGGCATACAATGAGCAGTTCTTC.

V is TRBV7-9 and J is TRBJ1-4, with a tentative D call TRBD1 (5 bases). This CDR3 spans 15 amino acids. Germline CDR1 and CDR2: SEHNR and FQNEAQ (reference sequence). V gave up 3 bases and J gave up 1 base, with 9 bases separating them. CDR3 coding DNA: TGTGCCAGCAGCTTCATTCAGGGAACTAATGAAAAACTGTTTTTT. This translates into CASSFIQGTNEKLFF.

The chain combines TRBV7-9 with TRBJ2-2; 7 bases fit TRBD1. J lost 5 bases, V lost 3 bases, and 9 bases had no gene match. The V gene's germline CDR1 is SEHNR and CDR2 FQNEAQ (reference sequence). The CDR3 extends over 16 amino acids. In DNA, the CDR3 is TGTGCCAGCAGCTTCCCCTACCAGGGGGAAACCGGGGAGCTGTTTTTT. This gives the protein CASSFPYQGETGELFF.

The V gene is TRBV5-1, the J gene TRBJ2-5; unclear D gene. CDR1 SGHRS and CDR2 YFSETQ come from the germline V gene. Trimming removed 7 bases from V and 7 bases from J, with 23 bases in between. The CDR3 extends over 15 amino acids. The DNA for the CDR3 is TGCGCCAGCCACACTTCATTAGGTCTACGAGGGACCCAGTACTTC. This gives the protein CASHTSLGLRGTQYF.

The rearrangement joins TRBV5-4 to TRBJ2-7; TRBD2 aligns across 11 bases. Germline lookup yields CDR1 SGHNT and CDR2 YYREEE (reference sequence). The V gene end was trimmed by 4 bases and the J gene end by 1 base; junction bases not matched to a gene: 10. The CDR3 covers 17 residues. CDR3 DNA sequence: TGTGCCAGCAGCCCAACCGGGACTAGCGGCCCTTCCTACGAGCAGTACTTC. Translation gives CASSPTGTSGPSYEQYF.

This clonotype was seen only a few times. The V call is TRBV10-3, the J call TRBJ2-3; 10 bases fit TRBD1. CDR1 and CDR2 (germline): ENHRY, SYGVKD. J lost 0 bases, V lost 5 bases, and 2 bases had no gene match. This CDR3 spans 15 amino acids. CDR3 nucleotide sequence: TGTGCCATCAGTTGGGACAGGGGAAGCACAGATACGCAGTATTTT. Residues: CAISWDRGSTDTQYF.

The chain uses TRBV10-2 and TRBJ2-7, with unresolved D. Germline V gene sequence: CDR1 WSHSY, CDR2 SAAADI. The CDR3 covers 13 residues. Trimming left V 5 bases short and J 2 bases short, with 10 bases between. CDR3 bases: TGCGCCAGCAGTCTAGGGAATACCTACGAGCAGTACGTC. It specifies CASSLGNTYEQYV.

The chain couples TRBV2 to TRBJ2-3, with a possible D match to TRBD2 (6 bases). Germline lookup yields CDR1 SNHLY and CDR2 FYNNEI. The CDR3 extends over 16 amino acids. The germline V and J ends were trimmed by 4 bases and 2 bases, with 16 bases remaining between them. CDR3: CASSGVAGISTDTQYF. CDR3 coding DNA: TGTGCCAGCAGTGGGGTGGCGGGAATTTCCACAGATACGCAGTATTTT. Filled out from reference TRBV2 and TRBJ2-3, the complete variable domain reads EPEVTQTPSHQVTQMGQEVILRCVPISNHLYFYWYRQILGQKVEFLVSFYNNEISEKSEIFDDQFSVERPDGSNFTLKIRSTKLEDSAMYFCASSGVAGISTDTQYFGPGTRLTVL.

This clonotype was found many times. The chain employs TRBV7-2 and TRBJ2-1, with 14 bases identical to TRBD2. V was pared by 1 base and J by 5 bases, with 13 bases of the junction left unmatched. CDR1 SGHTA and CDR2 FQGNSA come from the germline V gene. This CDR3 is 20 amino acids long. The CDR3, as DNA: TGTGCCAGCAGCTTAGACACGGGACTAGCGGGGGTCTTCCCTCACAATGAGCAGTTCTTC. Translated, it gives CASSLDTGLAGVFPHNEQFF. Full variable domain (rest looked up from reference TRBV7-2 and TRBJ2-1): GAGVSQSPSNKVTEKGKDVELRCDPISGHTALYWYRQSLGQGLEFLIYFQGNSAPDKSGLPSDRFSAERTGGSVSTLTIQRTQQEDSAVYLCASSLDTGLAGVFPHNEQFFGPGTRLTVL.

V gene TRBV5-5 combines with J gene TRBJ2-1; D possibly matches TRBD1 or TRBD2 (6 bases each). The germline V gene encodes CDR1 SGHKS and CDR2 YYEKEE (reference sequence). The CDR3 spans 14 residues. Trimming left V 4 bases short and J 7 bases short, with 15 bases between. CDR3: CASSPEGGPNEQFF. CDR3 sequence (DNA): TGTGCCAGCAGCCCGGAAGGGGGGCCAAATGAGCAGTTCTTC.

The CDR3 protein is CASQGGVEQFF. In nucleotides, the CDR3 is TGTGCCTCCCAGGGGGGCGTCGAGCAGTTCTTC. The chain has TRBV7-8 and TRBJ2-1; D perhaps matches TRBD1 (7 bases). V was trimmed by 11 bases and J by 10 bases, leaving 15 bases between them. Germline CDR1 is SGHVS and CDR2 is FQNEAQ. The CDR3 loop spans 11 amino acids.

This clonotype was picked up a small number of times. This chain links TRBV12-3 or TRBV12-4 with TRBJ1-1; 7 nucleotides match TRBD1. V gave up 3 bases and J gave up 3 bases; unmatched junction bases: 7. The CDR3 covers 15 residues. The CDR3: CASSFLTGTDTEAFF. The CDR3 nucleotides read TGTGCCAGCAGTTTTTTGACAGGGACGGACACTGAAGCTTTCTTT.

The chain has TRBV2 and TRBJ2-3; 9 bases align to TRBD1. Germline V gene sequence: CDR1 SNHLY, CDR2 FYNNEI. The V segment lost 3 bases and the J segment 6 bases; nucleotides outside the gene matches: 1. The CDR3 has 13 residues. The CDR3: CASSDDRGDTQYF. The DNA of the CDR3 is TGTGCCAGCAGTGATGACAGGGGGGATACGCAGTATTTT.

This clonotype showed up just once. The J gene is TRBJ2-3, the V gene TRBV18, with D maybe TRBD2 (6 bases). V gave up 2 bases and J gave up 2 bases, with 8 bases separating them. The germline CDR1 and CDR2 sequences are KGHSH and LQKENI. The CDR3 sequence is 14 residues long. The CDR3 loop is CASSPWRDTDTQYF. The CDR3 region has the DNA TGTGCCAGCTCACCATGGCGGGACACAGATACGCAGTATTTT.

The chain couples TRBV14 to TRBJ2-7; D gene ambiguous. The CDR3 sequence is 13 residues long. The germline CDR1 and CDR2 sequences are SGHDN and FVKESK. The ends were cut back, 4 bases at V and 3 bases at J, with 10 bases in the middle. In nucleotides, the CDR3 is TGTGCCAGCAGCCCCGTATCTGGCTACGAGCAGTACTTC. Protein: CASSPVSGYEQYF.

This clonotype has just a few counts. The gene calls are TRBV4-1 and TRBJ2-1, with 10 bases identical to TRBD1. Per the germline V gene, CDR1 is MGHRA and CDR2 is YSYEKL. This CDR3 has 14 amino acids. The J segment lost 6 bases and the V segment lost 7 bases, leaving 6 bases of the junction unmatched. CDR3 amino acids: CASTGTGVPNEQFF. The CDR3 DNA reads as TGCGCCAGCACCGGGACAGGGGTTCCCAATGAGCAGTTCTTC.

This clonotype was detected only a few times. The chain links TRBV27 to TRBJ1-2; 7 nucleotides align to TRBD1. The CDR3 covers 14 residues. Germline CDR1 MNHEY, CDR2 SMNVEV (reference sequence). The ends lost 5 bases at V and 4 bases at J; junction bases unmatched: 7. The chain's CDR3 is CASSIRQGFYGYTF. Written as DNA, the CDR3 is TGTGCCAGCAGTATCCGACAGGGCTTCTATGGCTACACCTTC.

V is TRBV7-9 and J is TRBJ1-2; 7 bases are a match to TRBD1. CDR3 length: 15 residues. Germline lookup yields CDR1 SEHNR and CDR2 FQNEAQ (reference sequence). The V and J ends lost 1 base and 6 bases, in that order; junction bases with no gene match: 8. The CDR3 coding sequence is TGTGCCAGCAGCTTAGTTCAGACAGGGTTGAATGGCTACACCTTC. Translation: CASSLVQTGLNGYTF. Variable domain in full (rest from reference TRBV7-9 and TRBJ1-2): DTGVSQNPRHKITKRGQNVTFRCDPISEHNRLYWYRQTLGQGPEFLTYFQNEAQLEKSRLLSDRFSAERPKGSFSTLEIQRTEQGDSAMYLCASSLVQTGLNGYTFGSGTRLTVV.

This chain joins TRBV7-6 and TRBJ2-2; TRBD1 matches at 7 bases. The CDR3 sequence is 16 residues long. The V gene end was trimmed by 5 bases and the J gene end by 0 bases; junction bases not matched to a gene: 6. Germline lookup yields CDR1 SGHVS and CDR2 FNYEAQ. The CDR3 DNA is TGTGCCAGCAGCCCCCGAGGGACAGCGAACACCGGGGAGCTGTTTTTT. It yields the protein CASSPRGTANTGELFF. The full variable domain, with the rest looked up from reference TRBV7-6 and TRBJ2-2, is GAGVSQSPRYKVTKRGQDVALRCDPISGHVSLYWYRQALGQGPEFLTYFNYEAQQDKSGLPNDRFSAERPEGSISTLTIQRTEQRDSAMYRCASSPRGTANTGELFFGEGSRLTVL.

On this clonotype itself: The junction and the germline gene differ at one end; a read error may be behind it. The chain uses TRBV19 and TRBJ2-5, with a possible D match to TRBD2 (5 bases). The CDR3 runs 13 residues. Germline V CDR1 and CDR2: LNHDA, SQIVND (reference sequence). CDR3 sequence reads: CVSRKEDQETQYF. The CDR3 DNA reads TGTGTCAGTAGAAAGGAGGACCAAGAGACCCAGTACTTC.